This entry concerns a single TCR beta chain. From germline, CDR1 is SNHLY and CDR2 FYNNEI. The CDR3 extends over 19 amino acids. J was trimmed by 1 base and V by 8 bases; bases with no gene match: 12. The sample originates from a study of shared clonotypes between healthy human individuals. Splitting of each subset's genomic DNA was done evenly across several immunoSEQ plates. Repertoires were generated with immunoSEQ multiplex PCR, while TCRdb's copy carries only in-frame clones and drops some. The sample yields about 490,000 clones, 70% to 85% seen once. V gene TRBV2 combines with J gene TRBJ2-3; TRBD2 matches at 16 bases. The sequence was collected from a woman aged 40 to 50 in good health. Some clones in this sample may be carry-over from other donors' samples. Sequenced input: PBMCs. The CDR3 loop reads CASDSSGLAGGPGTDTQYF. CDR3 DNA sequence: TGTGCCAGCGACTCATCGGGACTAGCGGGAGGGCCTGGCACAGATACGCAGTATTTT. Looking up the rest from reference TRBV2 and TRBJ2-3 gives the full variable domain: EPEVTQTPSHQVTQMGQEVILRCVPISNHLYFYWYRQILGQKVEFLVSFYNNEISEKSEIFDDQFSVERPDGSNFTLKIRSTKLEDSAMYFCASDSSGLAGGPGTDTQYFGPGTRLTVL.